The 11 T cell receptor beta chains reported below all come from one sample, sequenced in a study of CD8 T cells in Susac syndrome. Random hexamers were used to reverse transcribe about 0.5 to 1 ug of RNA. TCRdb analysed the immunoSEQ multiplex PCR reads with MiXCR anew, one entry per CDR3 protein. The sample yields about 140,000 distinct CDR3 sequences, roughly 94% seen once. Source material: CD4+ T cells from PBMCs. These receptors all come from a human donor with Susac syndrome.

This chain links TRBV4-1 with TRBJ1-2; D may be TRBD1 (6 bases). V was cut by 1 base and J by 2 bases, with 11 bases left in between. This CDR3 is 15 amino acids long. Germline CDR1 MGHRA, CDR2 YSYEKL. The CDR3, as DNA: TGCGCCAGCAGCCAAGGGGACATTCGAAACTATGGCTACACCTTC. This gives the protein CASSQGDIRNYGYTF.

This sequence joins TRBV3-1 and TRBJ2-1; 10 nucleotides match TRBD1. This CDR3 region has 15 residues. Per the germline V gene, CDR1 is LGHDT and CDR2 is YNNKEL (reference sequence). Trimming cost V 5 bases and J 7 bases; bases outside gene matches: 8. The CDR3 sequence is CASSYNRDRGNEQFF. The CDR3, as DNA: TGTGCCAGCAGCTATAACCGGGACAGGGGAAATGAGCAGTTCTTC.

The chain joins TRBV5-1 to TRBJ1-4; 7 nucleotides match TRBD1. The ends lost 4 bases at V and 8 bases at J; junction bases unmatched: 8. There are 14 residues in the CDR3. Germline CDR1 SGHRS, CDR2 YFSETQ. The CDR3 region is CASSLGGGREKLFF. The CDR3 DNA sequence: TGCGCCAGCAGCCTCGGAGGGGGCCGAGAAAAACTGTTTTTT. Combining the CDR3 with reference TRBV5-1 and TRBJ1-4 gives the whole variable domain KAGVTQTPRYLIKTRGQQVTLSCSPISGHRSVSWYQQTPGQGLQFLFEYFSETQRNKGNFPGRFSGRQFSNSRSEMNVSTLELGDSALYLCASSLGGGREKLFFGSGTQLSVL.

J is TRBJ1-2 and V is TRBV6-4, with D hard to call. The CDR3 runs to 13 residues. In germline, CDR1 is MRHNA, CDR2 SNTAGT. Trimming cost V 5 bases and J 8 bases, with 15 bases left between them. CDR3: CASSPTPTGGYTF. CDR3 DNA sequence: TGTGCCAGCAGTCCTACCCCGACGGGGGGCTACACCTTC.

A single count supports this clonotype. The chain links TRBV5-6 to TRBJ2-7, with D tentatively TRBD1 or TRBD2 (5 bases each). CDR3 length: 16 amino acids. V was pared by 7 bases and J by 1 base, with 21 bases between. Germline V gives CDR1 SGHDT, CDR2 YYEEEE. The DNA of the CDR3 is TGTGCCAGCCAGAATTTCCGGGACCCTACTTCCTACGAGCAGTACTTC. This gives the protein CASQNFRDPTSYEQYF.

The DNA of the CDR3 is TGCAGTGCTAATCCAACCCTCGGTGCTCAGCCCCAGCATTTT. This translates into CSANPTLGAQPQHF. The chain has TRBV20-1 and TRBJ1-5; the D is unclear. Germline V CDR1 and CDR2: DFQATT, SNEGSKA (reference sequence). Trimming stripped 4 bases from V and 6 bases from J, with 16 bases between. The CDR3 sequence is 14 residues long.

The CDR3 spells CASSLDRVGRTF. The DNA of the CDR3 is TGCGCCAGCAGCTTGGACAGGGTCGGAAGGACCTTC. The chain has TRBV5-1 and TRBJ1-2, with a tentative D call TRBD1 (6 bases). CDR3 length: 12 amino acids. Looked up from germline, CDR1 is SGHRS and CDR2 is YFSETQ. V shed 0 bases and J shed 14 bases, with 14 bases lying between them.

This clonotype was picked up one time. The CDR3 spells CASSPLLGTQMNTGELFF. DNA of the CDR3: TGCGCCAGCAGCCCACTCTTAGGGACACAGATGAACACCGGGGAGCTGTTTTTT. The gene calls are TRBV5-1 and TRBJ2-2; D is perhaps TRBD1 (6 bases). CDR3 length: 18 amino acids. Trimming removed 4 bases at V and 1 base at J, with 20 bases between. Germline CDR1 and CDR2: SGHRS and YFSETQ.

The chain couples TRBV20-1 to TRBJ2-5, with a tentative D call TRBD2 (5 bases). Trimming removed 3 bases at V and 1 base at J, with 6 bases between. CDR1 and CDR2 from the germline V gene are DFQATT and SNEGSKA (reference sequence). This CDR3 has 12 amino acids. The CDR3 protein is CSARRAQETQYF. In DNA, the CDR3 is TGCAGTGCTAGGCGGGCCCAAGAGACCCAGTACTTC.

The V and J genes are TRBV20-1 and TRBJ2-3; D possibly corresponds to TRBD1 (6 bases). V gave up 4 bases and J gave up 6 bases, with 17 bases separating them. The CDR3 is made up of 14 amino acids. Germline V lookup: CDR1 DFQATT, CDR2 SNEGSKA (reference sequence). The CDR3 DNA reads TGCAGTGCTACGGACAGCGACTTCGGGGATACGCAGTATTTT. It codes for CSATDSDFGDTQYF.

This clonotype was observed a single time. The chain joins TRBV7-2 to TRBJ2-1; D tentatively reads TRBD1 or TRBD2 (5 bases each). Germline assignment: CDR1 SGHTA and CDR2 FQGNSA. V dropped 7 bases and J dropped 10 bases, with 11 bases sitting between them. This CDR3 contains 11 residues. In DNA, the CDR3 is TGTGCCAGCACCGTGGGGGAGGAGCAGTTCTTC. Translated, it gives CASTVGEEQFF.